The T cell receptor (beta chain) under discussion was sequenced for a study of blood T cell repertoires in COVID-19. Study at large: Sites in the United States, Italy and Spain provided acute and convalescent COVID-19 samples. Sources were T cells, B-cell-depleted T cells, or PBMCs; the material itself was cDNA or gDNA.

The CDR3 is 14 amino acids. The V end was cut by 3 bases, the J end by 1 base, with 9 bases between. Per germline, CDR1 KGHSH and CDR2 LQKENI. On this clone: Within the sample, other DNA sequences also encode this same CDR3.

Here immunoSEQ multiplex PCR was the method, and the copy in TCRdb shows in-frame clones only, minus some. The sample holds about 240,000 clones, 82% seen once. Sequenced sample: peripheral blood. This clonotype was obtained from a woman aged 55-75 years with active or convalescent COVID-19. The genes are TRBV18 and TRBJ1-1; TRBD1 is a possible D gene (5 bases). For the CDR3, the DNA is TGTGCCAGCTCACCTCTGGACACGAACACTGAAGCTTTCTTT. It translates to CASSPLDTNTEAFF. Supplemented by reference TRBV18 and TRBJ1-1, the full variable domain reads NAGVMQNPRHLVRRRGQEARLRCSPMKGHSHVYWYRQLPEEGLKFMVYLQKENIIDESGMPKERFSAEFPKEGPSILRIQQVVRGDSAAYFCASSPLDTNTEAFFGQGTRLTVV.